This TCR beta chain was sequenced during a study of regulatory T cells in long-lasting Graves disease. Of note for this clonotype: The antigen remains undetermined.

Broader study findings: Possibly, accuracy suffered from the small sample size.

The TCR beta library used iRepertoire HTBI primers with Arm-PCR amplification of CDR3. TCRdb used MiXCR to reprocess the multiplex PCR reads, holding one entry per CDR3 protein. The data show approximately 440,000 distinct CDR3 sequences, about 17% seen once. Time point given: newly diagnosed GD, antithyroid drugs for less than 3 months. Researchers made the TCR library from RNA that was extracted from PBMCs. The same specimen was also included in a second study, on T cells in Graves' hyperthyroidism and ophthalmopathy. That report adds: Most thyroid-expanded clonotypes above 0.001 were also found in blood.

The source of this sequence is a man aged 40-49 years with Graves disease. The sequencing used peripheral blood mononuclear cells (PBMCs), collected at new diagnosis, from a patient treated with antithyroid drugs.

The CDR3 spells CATGSTSGANVLTF. The CDR3, as DNA: TGTGCCACGGGCAGTACCTCTGGGGCCAACGTCCTGACTTTC. The chain joins TRBV24-1 to TRBJ2-6; D remains ambiguous. Trimming left V 10 bases short and J 0 bases short, with 9 bases between. CDR3 length equals 14 residues. Germline CDR1 KGHDR, CDR2 SFDVKD.